The clone carrying this T cell receptor (beta chain) was detected a few times. The antigen is undetermined. The sample is drawn from a study of regulatory T cells in long-lasting Graves disease. Study-wide context: Newly diagnosed Graves' patients took antithyroid drugs under 3 months. Findings and caveats of the study: TRBV28, TRBJ1-2 and TRBJ2-5 were segments that persistent disease favored. Relative to newly diagnosed Graves' patients, persistent ones had lower TCR diversity.

This CDR3 region has 14 residues. Between the trimmed V and J ends, which lost 5 bases and 2 bases, there was a span of 12 bases. Sequencing libraries for TCR beta were prepared with iRepertoire HTBI primers and Arm-PCR of CDR3 regions. TCRdb fed the multiplex PCR reads into MiXCR, producing one record per CDR3 protein. The table shows around 480,000 distinct CDR3 sequences, with roughly 16% occurring only once. Time point in this sample: newly diagnosed GD, antithyroid drugs for less than 3 months. The TCR library was made from RNA that had been extracted from PBMCs in TRIzol. The sample also formed part of further work on T cells in Graves' hyperthyroidism and ophthalmopathy.

This chain joins TRBV12-3 or TRBV12-4 and TRBJ1-2; D is uncertain. The sample here was peripheral blood mononuclear cells (PBMCs), taken at new diagnosis, from a patient treated with antithyroid drugs. The sequence was collected from a woman aged 35 to 59 with Graves disease. The CDR3 reads CASSLHGVNYGYTF. The CDR3 DNA reads as TGTGCCAGCAGTCTCCATGGGGTAAACTATGGCTACACCTTC.